The text below deals with one TCR beta chain. Its cognate antigen has yet to be identified. Base-call qualities are not available, and no considerably larger clone is one nucleotide away. The data belong to a study of T cell responses to AZD1222 COVID-19 vaccine (dated by TCRdb to the early 2020s). Looking at the study overall: AZD1222 recipients whose second dose came at about 4 weeks and those whose second dose came at about 12 weeks were combined into one group, since spike-specific TCR depth and breadth did not differ between the two schedules. Trial participants were enrolled by age into 18-55, 56-69 and 70-plus year subgroups, with roughly 150, 30 and 60 TCR-sequenced participants respectively. TCR sequencing covered some 250 trial participants: 200 to 220 given two doses of AZD1222 and 26 given two doses of MenACWY control vaccine.

The sample's time point label, in plain terms: baseline before first vaccination. Samples from vaccinated people were obtained from the UK trials COV001 and COV002, which included a single-blind randomized controlled phase 2/3 trial of AZD1222 (ChAdOx1 nCoV-19) in healthy adults. For TCRbeta chain sequencing, PBMC samples were collected from trial participants at day 0 and at day 28 after the second dose. The germline V gene (reference sequence) gives CDR1 as SGHNT and CDR2 as YYREEE. A distance of 7 bases separates the germline ends of V and J, which lose 0 bases and 3 bases respectively. There are 14 amino acids in the CDR3, from cysteine to phenylalanine inclusive. Only the CDR3 DNA is retained, 42 bases long and in frame from the first base. The CDR3 regions of human TCRbeta chains were analyzed by immunosequencing. The authors processed their data as follows. TCRs in the repertoires were compared against a reference library of SARS-CoV-2-specific TCRs that had been generated with the MIRA antigen-specificity platform. Breadth meant the fraction of unique TCRs that were SARS-CoV-2-associated, whereas depth meant the fraction of total T cells that were SARS-CoV-2-associated. Using the MIRA data, each spike-specific TCR was mapped to the spike region that the TCR reacts to and placed in a CD4 or CD8 class. Log10-transformed breadth and depth values were compared by one-way ANOVA with Sidak's multiple comparisons tests. TCRdb retrieved this table from immuneACCESS and kept in-frame rearrangements only. Not all clones are present; in checked studies, unresolved V genes account for under half, and no reason is known for the remainder. V and J calls and clone size are those listed in that table; D and trimming were worked out from the DNA. A total of approximately 92,000 clones appear in this sample, around 84% of them only once. Of the sample, roughly a tenth falls within the top ten clones.

Overall study outcomes, separate from this receptor: Because no samples from the day 14 peak response were available, repertoires could be characterized only after the peak T cell response. The whole spike protein was spanned by vaccine-associated CD4 TCRs, and dominant responses were seen in regions 160-218 and 743-854. Most participants were white British and females outnumbered males, and the authors suggested that clonal diversity may have been underestimated. Reportedly, close to half of the unique spike-specific TCRs recognized epitopes lying outside the regions that are mutated in the B.1.351 and B.1.1.7 variants. After two AZD1222 doses, both the breadth and the depth of spike-specific TCRs were significantly higher than at day 0 and than in MenACWY recipients. Conclusions about previously exposed vaccinees are limited, since just a handful of AZD1222 recipients were seropositive for SARS-CoV-2 at baseline. The 56-69-year group was small, and its depth increase did not reach significance, likely because of low power.

The receptor's source is an adult in good health. This sample comprised peripheral blood, obtained on day 0 of AZD1222 vaccination. The sequence joins TRBV5-4 to TRBJ1-3; TRBD1 is possibly the D segment (6 matching bases). CDR3 sequence: CASSLGTDGNTIYF. The bases read TGTGCCAGCAGCTTGGGGACAGATGGAAACACCATATATTTT. With the portions outside the CDR3 filled from the reference TRBV5-4 and TRBJ1-3 genes, the complete variable region becomes ETGVTQSPTHLIKTRGQQVTLRCSSQSGHNTVSWYQQALGQGPQFIFQYYREEENGRGNFPPRFSGLQFPNYSSELNVNALELDDSALYLCASSLGTDGNTIYFGEGSWLTVV.